Each of the 27 T cell receptor beta chains below was sequenced from the same sample in a study of cytomegalovirus exposure and HLA in healthy donors. The study ran its PCR with 60 Vbeta and 13 Jbeta primers. Repertoires were generated with immunoSEQ multiplex PCR, while TCRdb's copy carries only in-frame clones and drops some. Counted here are 140,000 to 150,000 clones, around 84% occurring once; the ten biggest clones make up 2% to 3%. The specimen sequenced was PBMCs. The receptors were gathered from a boy aged 2 to 10 in good health and CMV-seronegative.

The rearrangement joins TRBV5-4 to TRBJ1-5; D is uncertain. Germline assignment: CDR1 SGHNT and CDR2 YYREEE (reference sequence). Between the trimmed V and J ends, which lost 4 bases and 5 bases, there was a span of 13 bases. The CDR3 length is 14 residues. The CDR3 DNA sequence: TGTGCCAGCAGCCAAGAACAGAACTATCAGCCCCAGCATTTT. Its translation is CASSQEQNYQPQHF.

The chain carries TRBV29-1 and TRBJ2-5; D gene unclear. This CDR3 contains 12 residues. From germline, CDR1 is SQVTM and CDR2 ANQGSEA. With 2 bases removed from V and 1 base from J, the gap between germline ends came to 5 bases. For the CDR3, the DNA is TGCAGCGTTGAACGGAGCCAAGAGACCCAGTACTTC. It codes for CSVERSQETQYF.

The chain combines TRBV27 with TRBJ2-5; perhaps TRBD2 as D (5 bases). The germline CDR1 and CDR2 sequences are MNHEY and SMNVEV (reference sequence). This CDR3 has 14 amino acids. The V end lost 3 bases, the J end lost 0 bases, and 8 bases lay between the germline ends. CDR3 sequence: CASSFLADQETQYF. CDR3 nucleotides: TGTGCCAGCAGTTTTCTAGCTGACCAAGAGACCCAGTACTTC.

This rearrangement joins TRBV29-1 to TRBJ2-1, with a weak D call TRBD1 (6 bases). Germline assignment: CDR1 SQVTM and CDR2 ANQGSEA. Trimming removed 4 bases from V and 4 bases from J, with 23 bases in between. The CDR3 consists of 17 residues. The CDR3 spells CSVAPGQGLLAYNEQFF. The CDR3 nucleotides read TGCAGCGTTGCCCCCGGTCAGGGGTTGCTTGCGTACAATGAGCAGTTCTTC.

The rearrangement joins TRBV18 to TRBJ1-1; 7 bases align to TRBD1. This CDR3 region has 16 residues. Germline CDR1 reads KGHSH; CDR2 reads LQKENI. Trimming removed 6 bases from V and 5 bases from J; junction bases left unmatched: 15. CDR3 residues: CASSQNSGTVGTEAFF. For the CDR3, the DNA is TGTGCCAGCTCTCAGAATTCCGGGACAGTGGGGACTGAAGCTTTCTTT.

The gene calls are TRBV27 and TRBJ2-3; 8 positions match TRBD1. V was pared by 3 bases and J by 4 bases, with 9 bases of the junction left unmatched. This CDR3 spans 16 amino acids. Germline CDR1 reads MNHEY; CDR2 reads SMNVEV (reference sequence). CDR3 in DNA: TGTGCCAGCAGTTTTATGACAGGGGTCGGACCAGATACGCAGTATTTT. Its protein is CASSFMTGVGPDTQYF.

The chain employs TRBV7-9 and TRBJ2-7, with 10 bases identical to TRBD1. Germline CDR1 SEHNR, CDR2 FQNEAQ (reference sequence). The CDR3 consists of 19 residues. The ends lost 4 bases at V and 0 bases at J; junction bases unmatched: 15. CDR3 in DNA: TGTGCCAGCAGCTCGGCGACAGGGGGCGCAGGCGGGAGCTCCTACGAGCAGTACTTC. Protein: CASSSATGGAGGSSYEQYF.

The V gene is TRBV5-4, the J gene TRBJ2-1; TRBD1 is a possible D gene (6 bases). The CDR3 has 15 residues. The V end was cut by 1 base, the J end by 6 bases, with 14 bases between. In germline, CDR1 is SGHNT, CDR2 YYREEE (reference sequence). The CDR3 DNA is TGTGCCAGCAGCTTGCCCACACAGGGCAGCAATGAGCAGTTCTTC. Protein product: CASSLPTQGSNEQFF.

V usage is TRBV7-2 and J usage is TRBJ2-7; 13 positions match TRBD2. CDR1 is SGHTA and CDR2 is FQGNSA in the germline V gene. The CDR3 runs to 15 residues. V shed 3 bases and J 1 base; nucleotides not matched to a gene: 0. The CDR3 spells CASSLGLAGSYEQYF. CDR3 nucleotides: TGTGCCAGCAGCTTGGGACTAGCGGGGTCCTACGAGCAGTACTTC.

The genes are TRBV6-1 and TRBJ1-2, with D tentatively TRBD1 (6 bases). The CDR3 contains 16 residues. The V gene's germline CDR1 is MNHNS and CDR2 SASEGT. Trimming cost V 1 base and J 4 bases, with 16 bases left between them. In DNA, the CDR3 is TGTGCCAGCAGTGAAGGTATAGCAGGGGCAGCCTATGGCTACACCTTC. It specifies CASSEGIAGAAYGYTF.

The rearrangement joins TRBV4-1 to TRBJ1-3; the D gene is possibly TRBD1 (6 bases). Trimming stripped 2 bases from V and 5 bases from J, with 34 bases between. The CDR3 loop spans 22 amino acids. Germline V gene data show CDR1 as MGHRA and CDR2 as YSYEKL. Here the CDR3 reads CASSQILGTPGPYRAYRNTIYF. The DNA of the CDR3 is TGCGCCAGCAGCCAAATACTAGGGACACCGGGCCCATACCGAGCGTATCGAAACACCATATATTTT.

This clone was seen a handful of times. The same CDR3 is also encoded by other DNA sequences in this sample. The chain couples TRBV20-1 to TRBJ1-2, with unresolved D. The CDR3 spans 11 residues. V was pared by 2 bases and J by 5 bases, with 6 bases between. CDR1 is DFQATT, CDR2 SNEGSKA, per germline (reference sequence). The CDR3 nucleotides are TGCAGTGCTAGATCCGGGTATGGCTACACCTTC. Protein sequence: CSARSGYGYTF.

The chain carries TRBV5-1 and TRBJ2-5, with 7 positions matching TRBD1. The DNA end is a closer match to TRBJ2-7, so the J assignment may be wrong. Germline V gene lookup returns CDR1 SGHRS and CDR2 YFSETQ. The CDR3 extends over 16 amino acids. The CDR3 coding sequence is TGCGCCAGCAGCTTGGCAATGGGACAGAGCTCCTACGAGCAGTACTTC. Its translation: CASSLAMGQSSYEQYF.

The chain recombines TRBV5-1 with TRBJ2-2; the match to TRBD1 covers 11 bases. With 4 bases clipped from V and 5 bases from J, the junction kept 7 bases outside the gene matches. The CDR3 is 16 amino acids. CDR1 is SGHRS and CDR2 is YFSETQ in the germline V gene. CDR3 in amino acids: CASSQYGQGATGELFF. CDR3 sequence (DNA): TGCGCCAGCAGCCAGTACGGACAGGGGGCGACCGGGGAGCTGTTTTTT. Based on the CDR3 plus reference TRBV5-1 and TRBJ2-2, the full variable domain is KAGVTQTPRYLIKTRGQQVTLSCSPISGHRSVSWYQQTPGQGLQFLFEYFSETQRNKGNFPGRFSGRQFSNSRSEMNVSTLELGDSALYLCASSQYGQGATGELFFGEGSRLTVL.

The chain carries TRBV7-9 and TRBJ1-1, with D unresolved. The CDR3 runs to 13 residues. Germline V gives CDR1 SEHNR, CDR2 FQNEAQ (reference sequence). Trimming shortened V by 5 bases and J by 4 bases, and 11 bases separated the two germline ends. CDR3 region: CASSRAGSTEAFF. The DNA for the CDR3 is TGTGCCAGCAGCCGGGCTGGGAGCACTGAAGCTTTCTTT.

CDR3 protein: CASSLGAGAADTQYF. In DNA, the CDR3 is TGCGCCAGCAGCTTGGGAGCGGGGGCTGCAGATACGCAGTATTTT. V usage is TRBV5-1 and J usage is TRBJ2-3; 8 positions match TRBD2. J gave up 4 bases and V 0 bases, and 4 bases lay outside the gene matches. This CDR3 region has 15 residues. Germline loops: CDR1 SGHRS, CDR2 YFSETQ.

This rearrangement joins TRBV11-2 to TRBJ2-2, with TRBD2 matching over 11 bases. The CDR3 loop spans 18 amino acids. Germline assignment: CDR1 SGHAT and CDR2 FQNNGV. V trimming: 5 bases; J trimming: 8 bases; junction bases outside the gene matches: 16. The CDR3 is CASSPRLAGRQVVGELFF. The CDR3 DNA follows: TGTGCCAGCAGCCCCCGACTAGCGGGAAGACAAGTGGTAGGGGAGCTGTTTTTT.

The chain is built from TRBV6-1 and TRBJ1-2; 8 bases align to TRBD1. The CDR3 length is 15 residues. V dropped 4 bases and J dropped 0; count of bases not matched to a gene: 4. In germline, CDR1 is MNHNS, CDR2 SASEGT. In nucleotides, the CDR3 is TGTGCCAGCAGTGTTGACAGGGGAGCTAACTATGGCTACACCTTC. Its protein product is CASSVDRGANYGYTF.

As to this clone: The sample contains more than one DNA sequence encoding this CDR3. The chain couples TRBV5-1 to TRBJ2-1; 8 positions agree with TRBD2. V shed 7 bases, J shed 0 bases, and the junction held 12 bases outside the gene matches. Germline CDR1 SGHRS, CDR2 YFSETQ. This CDR3 is built from 17 residues. As DNA, the CDR3 is TGCGCCAGCCTGGGACTGGCGGGAGGAAACTCCTACAATGAGCAGTTCTTC. Amino acids: CASLGLAGGNSYNEQFF.

This clone turned up a few times. The chain joins TRBV21-1 to TRBJ1-2; TRBD1 is the table's D call and was not checked against the DNA. TRBV21-1 corresponds to a pseudogene. This CDR3 has 14 residues. CDR3 in amino acids: CASSPRTGAYGYTF. The CDR3 DNA sequence: TGTGCCAGCAGCCCCCGGACAGGAGCCTATGGCTACACCTTC.

This clone appeared a single time. The chain links TRBV19 to TRBJ1-4, with D perhaps TRBD1 (6 bases). CDR1 and CDR2 (germline): LNHDA, SQIVND (reference sequence). The CDR3 spans 12 residues. V was trimmed by 4 bases and J by 10 bases, leaving 10 bases between them. The CDR3 DNA reads as TGTGCCAGTAGTAAGGACAGCGTAAAACTGTTTTTT. The encoded protein is CASSKDSVKLFF.

The chain has TRBV9 and TRBJ2-1; no definite D call. The V end lost 3 bases, the J end lost 7 bases, and 11 bases lay between the germline ends. CDR1 is SGDLS and CDR2 is YYNGEE in the germline V gene. The CDR3 contains 13 residues. CDR3: CASSGSRKNEQFF. The CDR3, as DNA: TGTGCCAGCAGCGGATCTAGAAAGAATGAGCAGTTCTTC.

The chain links TRBV4-2 to TRBJ2-6, with no clear D. This CDR3 contains 13 residues. Germline CDR1 reads LGHNA; CDR2 reads YNFKEQ. V lost 7 bases, J lost 0 bases, and 4 bases lay in between. The DNA of the CDR3 is TGTGCCAGCACGCGCTCTGGGGCCAACGTCCTGACTTTC. Translation: CASTRSGANVLTF.

The V gene is TRBV6-5, the J gene TRBJ2-5; D is perhaps TRBD1 (5 bases). V lost 2 bases and J 5 bases, leaving 15 bases between the germline ends. The CDR3 runs 15 residues. Germline V gene lookup returns CDR1 MNHEY and CDR2 SVGAGI. Here the CDR3 reads CASSYGQGLLETQYF. CDR3 nucleotide sequence: TGTGCCAGCAGTTACGGACAAGGGCTTTTGGAGACCCAGTACTTC.

This clone was detected a few times. V usage is TRBV9 and J usage is TRBJ2-4; no reliable D call. V shed 2 bases and J shed 7 bases, with 10 bases lying between them. The CDR3 length is 13 residues. CDR1 and CDR2 from the germline V gene are SGDLS and YYNGEE. The CDR3 region is CASSVSNSNIQYF. Written as DNA, the CDR3 is TGTGCCAGCAGCGTTTCTAACAGCAACATTCAGTACTTC.

The chain carries TRBV5-1 and TRBJ1-6, with a tentative D call TRBD1 (6 bases). The germline gives CDR1 SGHRS, CDR2 YFSETQ. V was clipped by 0 bases and J by 9 bases, with 10 bases between them. This CDR3 is built from 14 residues. The CDR3 here is CASSLDRESSPLHF. In DNA, the CDR3 is TGCGCCAGCAGCTTGGACAGGGAGAGTTCACCCCTCCACTTT.

V gene TRBV10-2 combines with J gene TRBJ2-1; TRBD2 aligns across 9 bases. The CDR3 runs 17 residues. V gave up 4 bases and J gave up 8 bases; unmatched junction bases: 15. Looked up from germline, CDR1 is WSHSY and CDR2 is SAAADI. CDR3 DNA sequence: TGCGCCAGCAGTGTGATCGGGGCGGGAGGGCCTTCCCATGAGCAGTTCTTC. It codes for CASSVIGAGGPSHEQFF.